These 29 T cell receptor beta chains were all obtained from the same sample, sequenced in a study of cytotoxic CD8 clonotypes in ibrutinib-treated CLL. TCRdb's table, derived via immunoSEQ multiplex PCR, lists solely in-frame clones and lacks some. The sample has some 92,000 clones, around 77% seen once; the top ten hold about 26%. This material consisted of PBMCs, taken after 24 months of ibrutinib treatment. All receptors come from a human donor with chronic lymphocytic leukemia.

The V gene is TRBV6-1, the J gene TRBJ2-7; TRBD1 matches at 8 bases. The CDR3 is made up of 15 amino acids. CDR1 and CDR2 (germline): MNHNS, SASEGT. V lost 3 bases, J lost 2 bases, and 6 bases stayed unmatched. CDR3 nucleotides: TGTGCCAGCAGTGAGAAGGACAGGGTGACCTACGAGCAGTACTTC. This encodes CASSEKDRVTYEQYF.

This sequence joins TRBV11-3 and TRBJ2-1; a weak D match, TRBD2 (6 bases). Germline loops: CDR1 SGHNT, CDR2 YENEEA. The CDR3 totals 12 residues. The V end lost 5 bases, the J end lost 10 bases, and 12 bases lay between the germline ends. For the CDR3, the DNA is TGTGCCAGCAGCCTAGGGACTTCCGAGCAGTTCTTC. Its translation is CASSLGTSEQFF.

This clone was detected only once. The chain couples TRBV27 to TRBJ2-3; D uncertain. The CDR3 covers 15 residues. Trimming took 6 bases from V and 0 from J, leaving 13 bases between them. Germline V lookup: CDR1 MNHEY, CDR2 SMNVEV (reference sequence). The CDR3 coding sequence is TGTGCCAGCAGCAAGGGATCCACTAGCACAGATACGCAGTATTTT. Protein: CASSKGSTSTDTQYF.

In DNA form, the CDR3 reads TGTGCCAGCAGTATTAAACTTTCCTACGAGCAGTACTTC. Amino acids: CASSIKLSYEQYF. The chain is built from TRBV27 and TRBJ2-7; D is undetermined. Trimming took 5 bases from V and 1 from J, leaving 9 bases between them. The CDR3 covers 13 residues. In germline, CDR1 is MNHEY, CDR2 SMNVEV (reference sequence).

The chain has TRBV11-3 and TRBJ2-2; D is unclear. V lost 0 bases to trimming and J lost 6 bases, with 5 bases between them. The CDR3 runs to 13 residues. Germline CDR1 and CDR2: SGHNT and YENEEA. CDR3 DNA sequence: TGTGCCAGCAGCTTAGACAGACCCGGGGAGCTGTTTTTT. Translating gives CASSLDRPGELFF.

This chain uses TRBV6-1 with TRBJ2-3, with D tentatively TRBD1 (6 bases). The CDR3 spans 14 residues. The V and J ends lost 3 bases and 5 bases respectively, with 12 bases between them. Per germline, CDR1 MNHNS and CDR2 SASEGT. This CDR3 is CASSDYREKDTQYF. CDR3 sequence (DNA): TGTGCCAGCAGTGACTACAGGGAAAAAGATACGCAGTATTTT.

This chain uses TRBV5-1 with TRBJ2-5; 8 positions agree with TRBD2. The J call may not be correct, given that the DNA end is closer to TRBJ2-7. The CDR3 is 16 amino acids. Germline CDR1 SGHRS, CDR2 YFSETQ. The CDR3 region is CASSLGPGREDCEQYF. CDR3 DNA sequence: TGCGCCAGCAGCTTGGGACCCGGGCGGGAGGATTGCGAGCAGTACTTC.

Regarding this clone: One end of the junction is discordant with germline, which a read error may explain. The chain employs TRBV5-3 and TRBJ1-1; 9 positions match TRBD1. TRBV5-3 counts as an open reading frame of uncertain function. The CDR3 covers 13 residues. CDR3: CASSWDRATEAFF. The CDR3 DNA follows: TGTGCCAGCAGCTGGGACAGGGCCACTGAAGCTTTCTTT.

CDR3 protein: CASSRDRDRGREQYF. CDR3 coding DNA: TGTGCCAGCAGCCGGGACCGGGACAGGGGGAGGGAGCAGTACTTC. The gene calls are TRBV5-5 and TRBJ2-7; TRBD1 matches at 11 bases. J gave up 7 bases and V 4 bases, and 10 bases lay outside the gene matches. CDR1 and CDR2 from the germline V gene are SGHKS and YYEKEE (reference sequence). This CDR3 has 15 amino acids.

This chain connects TRBV7-9 to TRBJ1-1, with D perhaps TRBD1 (6 bases). The CDR3 is 14 residues long. Trimming left V 4 bases short and J 1 base short, with 10 bases between. Germline lookup yields CDR1 SEHNR and CDR2 FQNEAQ (reference sequence). CDR3 sequence: CASSSQTGNTEAFF. The CDR3 coding sequence is TGTGCCAGCAGCTCTCAGACAGGGAACACTGAAGCTTTCTTT.

The chain joins TRBV2 to TRBJ2-5; D may be TRBD1 (6 bases). The ends were cut back, 4 bases at V and 1 base at J, with 13 bases in the middle. The germline V gene has CDR1 SNHLY and CDR2 FYNNEI. This CDR3 is built from 15 residues. The CDR3 nucleotides read TGTGCCAGCAGTGTAGGCAGGGGCCCCCAAGAGACCCAGTACTTC. This translates into CASSVGRGPQETQYF.

The J gene is TRBJ1-2, the V gene TRBV5-1, with D possibly matching TRBD1 (5 bases). Germline V CDR1 and CDR2: SGHRS, YFSETQ. The V end was cut by 2 bases, the J end by 7 bases, with 9 bases between. The CDR3 spans 12 residues. CDR3 protein: CASSFSGTGYTF. CDR3 bases: TGCGCCAGCAGCTTCTCAGGGACTGGCTACACCTTC. The variable domain in full, with the rest retrieved from reference TRBV5-1 and TRBJ1-2, is KAGVTQTPRYLIKTRGQQVTLSCSPISGHRSVSWYQQTPGQGLQFLFEYFSETQRNKGNFPGRFSGRQFSNSRSEMNVSTLELGDSALYLCASSFSGTGYTFGSGTRLTVV.

This clone has only a few counts. The genes are TRBV7-2 and TRBJ1-5; D ambiguous. CDR1 is SGHTA and CDR2 is FQGNSA in the germline V gene. The length of the CDR3 is 14 residues. V lost 0 bases and J 11 bases, leaving 14 bases between the germline ends. The chain's CDR3 is CASSLAAQKGAQHF. CDR3 in DNA: TGTGCCAGCAGCTTAGCCGCCCAGAAAGGCGCCCAGCATTTT.

The J gene is TRBJ1-5, the V gene TRBV29-1; D is unclear. The CDR3 contains 12 residues. Germline assignment: CDR1 SQVTM and CDR2 ANQGSEA. V lost 5 bases and J lost 1, with 6 bases in between. The CDR3 sequence: CSVKWSNQPQHF. CDR3 DNA: TGCAGCGTTAAATGGAGCAATCAGCCCCAGCATTTT.

This chain joins TRBV5-1 and TRBJ1-4; D call uncertain. The CDR3 totals 16 residues. CDR1 SGHRS and CDR2 YFSETQ come from the germline V gene. Trimming took off 0 bases at V and 5 bases at J, with 14 bases between the two ends. CDR3 protein: CASSLAGGEQNEKLFF. CDR3 DNA sequence: TGCGCCAGCAGCTTGGCTGGCGGGGAACAAAATGAAAAACTGTTTTTT.

The chain carries TRBV19 and TRBJ2-7; 11 nucleotides agree with TRBD2. The length of the CDR3 is 15 residues. Per the germline V gene, CDR1 is LNHDA and CDR2 is SQIVND (reference sequence). V trimming: 4 bases; J trimming: 7 bases; junction bases outside the gene matches: 9. Written as DNA, the CDR3 is TGTGCCAGTAGTAGATTAGCGGGAGGGCCTGGGGAGCAGTACTTC. This encodes CASSRLAGGPGEQYF.

This clone has just a few counts. The chain uses TRBV19 and TRBJ1-2, with D hard to call. Germline CDR1 LNHDA, CDR2 SQIVND (reference sequence). This CDR3 comprises 12 residues. Trimming took off 5 bases at V and 7 bases at J, with 11 bases between the two ends. CDR3 sequence (DNA): TGTGCCAGTAGTGAGGACCCCTCTGGCTACACCTTC. Translating it yields CASSEDPSGYTF.

The chain is built from TRBV10-1 and TRBJ1-1; D may be TRBD1 (5 bases). CDR3 size: 14 residues. Germline assignment: CDR1 WNHNN and CDR2 SYGVQD (reference sequence). The germline V and J ends were trimmed by 8 bases and 5 bases, with 18 bases remaining between them. CDR3 amino acids: CASSGGMTGTEAFF. The CDR3 coding sequence is TGCGCCAGCTCGGGGGGTATGACTGGAACTGAAGCTTTCTTT.

For this clone: This specimen includes other DNA sequences encoding the same CDR3. CDR3 bases: TGCGCCAGCAGTGAGTCTCCGGGGAATAGCAATCAGCCCCAGCATTTT. Translation: CASSESPGNSNQPQHF. V is TRBV10-2 and J is TRBJ1-5, with D unclear. V was shortened by 0 bases and J by 0 bases, with 9 bases between the two germline ends. CDR3 size: 16 residues. Germline assignment: CDR1 WSHSY and CDR2 SAAADI.

The rearrangement joins TRBV5-1 to TRBJ2-1; 8 positions agree with TRBD2. This CDR3 has 17 amino acids. The J segment lost 0 bases and the V segment lost 1 base, leaving 6 bases of the junction unmatched. Germline V CDR1 and CDR2: SGHRS, YFSETQ. The CDR3 region is CASSLSGGVSSYNEQFF. The CDR3 region has the DNA TGCGCCAGCAGCTTGTCGGGAGGGGTAAGCTCCTACAATGAGCAGTTCTTC.

The V call is TRBV19, the J call TRBJ2-7; maybe TRBD1 (5 bases). V was cut by 1 base and J by 7 bases, with 14 bases left in between. Per the germline V gene, CDR1 is LNHDA and CDR2 is SQIVND (reference sequence). The CDR3 is 14 residues long. The DNA of the CDR3 is TGTGCCAGTAGTATAGTTGGAGACAGTCGGGAGCAGTACTTC. Translating gives CASSIVGDSREQYF.

The V and J genes are TRBV18 and TRBJ2-5; D not certain. The V end lost 2 bases, the J end lost 5 bases, and 9 bases lay between the germline ends. The CDR3 extends over 13 amino acids. Germline CDR1 and CDR2: KGHSH and LQKENI. As DNA, the CDR3 is TGTGCCAGCTCACCAGGGATTGGGGAGACCCAGTACTTC. As protein: CASSPGIGETQYF. Filled out from reference TRBV18 and TRBJ2-5, the complete variable domain reads NAGVMQNPRHLVRRRGQEARLRCSPMKGHSHVYWYRQLPEEGLKFMVYLQKENIIDESGMPKERFSAEFPKEGPSILRIQQVVRGDSAAYFCASSPGIGETQYFGPGTRLLVL.

This chain uses TRBV4-3 with TRBJ1-1; D is possibly TRBD1 (6 bases). From germline, CDR1 is LGHNA and CDR2 YSLEER. V was cut by 3 bases and J by 4 bases, with 9 bases left in between. CDR3 length equals 13 residues. CDR3 sequence (DNA): TGCGCCAGCAGCCATGGACAGATCACTGAAGCTTTCTTT. Protein sequence: CASSHGQITEAFF.

CDR3: CASSYGTSGTGGTGELFF. CDR3 bases: TGCGCCAGCAGCTATGGGACTAGCGGGACCGGGGGCACCGGGGAGCTGTTTTTT. The rearrangement links TRBV5-1 to TRBJ2-2; 13 nucleotides match TRBD2. CDR1 SGHRS and CDR2 YFSETQ come from the germline V gene. Germline trimming cut 3 bases from V and 4 bases from J; bases unmatched to any gene: 9. The CDR3 contains 18 residues.

The J gene is TRBJ2-2, the V gene TRBV27; 7 nucleotides align to TRBD1. Per germline, CDR1 MNHEY and CDR2 SMNVEV (reference sequence). CDR3 length: 16 residues. With V trimmed by 3 bases and J by 1 base, 5 bases remained unmatched. The CDR3 protein is CASSFSDRVNTGELFF. CDR3 bases: TGTGCCAGCAGTTTTTCCGACAGGGTGAACACCGGGGAGCTGTTTTTT.

The chain has TRBV14 and TRBJ1-2, with a tentative D call TRBD1 (5 bases). The V and J ends lost 1 base and 7 bases respectively, with 16 bases between them. This CDR3 is built from 15 residues. Germline CDR1 SGHDN, CDR2 FVKESK. CDR3 amino acids: CASSQVWDSFVGYTF. The CDR3 DNA sequence: TGTGCCAGCAGCCAAGTGTGGGACTCCTTTGTTGGCTACACCTTC.

Written as DNA, the CDR3 is TGTGCCAGCTCACCGGGGGACAGGAACTATGGCTACACCTTC. It codes for CASSPGDRNYGYTF. This rearrangement joins TRBV18 to TRBJ1-2; 8 nucleotides match TRBD1. The trim removed 3 bases at V and 2 bases at J, leaving 2 bases unmatched. Germline V gives CDR1 KGHSH, CDR2 LQKENI. CDR3 length equals 14 residues.

The chain carries TRBV18 and TRBJ1-3, with 10 positions matching TRBD1. This CDR3 spans 17 amino acids. The germline CDR1 and CDR2 sequences are KGHSH and LQKENI. Unmatched junction bases numbered 5, after V lost 0 bases and J lost 3 bases. The DNA of the CDR3 is TGTGCCAGCTCACCACCGATGACAGGGGGCTTTGGAAACACCATATATTTT. Protein: CASSPPMTGGFGNTIYF.

This clone was found once. The V and J genes are TRBV7-9 and TRBJ2-7; 9 bases align to TRBD1. Germline V CDR1 and CDR2: SEHNR, FQNEAQ (reference sequence). The CDR3 consists of 13 residues. Trimming removed 5 bases from V and 7 bases from J; junction bases left unmatched: 6. The CDR3 DNA reads as TGTGCCAGCAGCCCGGGGACAGGGAGGGAGCAGTACTTC. This gives the protein CASSPGTGREQYF.